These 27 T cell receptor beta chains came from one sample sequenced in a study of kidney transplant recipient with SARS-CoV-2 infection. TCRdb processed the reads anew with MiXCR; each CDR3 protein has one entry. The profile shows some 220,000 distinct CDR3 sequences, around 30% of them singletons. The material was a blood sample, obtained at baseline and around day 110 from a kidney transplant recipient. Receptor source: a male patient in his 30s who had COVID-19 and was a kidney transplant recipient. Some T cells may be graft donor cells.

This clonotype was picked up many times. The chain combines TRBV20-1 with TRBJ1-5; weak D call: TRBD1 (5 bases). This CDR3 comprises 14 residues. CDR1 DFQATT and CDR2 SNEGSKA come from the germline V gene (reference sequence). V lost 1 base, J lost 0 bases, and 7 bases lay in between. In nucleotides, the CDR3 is TGCAGTGCTAGAGGAGGGGATAGCAATCAGCCCCAGCATTTT. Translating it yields CSARGGDSNQPQHF.

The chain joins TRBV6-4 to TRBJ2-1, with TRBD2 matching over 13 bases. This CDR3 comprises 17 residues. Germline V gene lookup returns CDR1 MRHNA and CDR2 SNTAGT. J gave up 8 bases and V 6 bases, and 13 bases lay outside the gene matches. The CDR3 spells CASSAVPGTSGTDEQFF. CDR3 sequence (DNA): TGTGCCAGCAGCGCCGTCCCCGGGACTAGCGGGACCGATGAGCAGTTCTTC.

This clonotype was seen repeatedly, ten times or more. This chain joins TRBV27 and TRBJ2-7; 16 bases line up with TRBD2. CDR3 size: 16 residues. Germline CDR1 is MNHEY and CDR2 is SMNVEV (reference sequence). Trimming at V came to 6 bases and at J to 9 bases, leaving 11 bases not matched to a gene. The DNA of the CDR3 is TGTGCCAGCAGGCCGAGAACGGGGACTAGCGGGAGGGTGCAGTACTTC. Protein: CASRPRTGTSGRVQYF.

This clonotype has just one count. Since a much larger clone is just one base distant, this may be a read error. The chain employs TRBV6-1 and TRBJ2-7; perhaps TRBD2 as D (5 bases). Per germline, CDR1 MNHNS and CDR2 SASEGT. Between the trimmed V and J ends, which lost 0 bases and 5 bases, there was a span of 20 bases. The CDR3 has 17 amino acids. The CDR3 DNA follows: TGTGCCAGCAGTGAAGCGTTCAGTTTCGGGAAGTCCGACGAGCAGTACTTC. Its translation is CASSEAFSFGKSDEQYF.

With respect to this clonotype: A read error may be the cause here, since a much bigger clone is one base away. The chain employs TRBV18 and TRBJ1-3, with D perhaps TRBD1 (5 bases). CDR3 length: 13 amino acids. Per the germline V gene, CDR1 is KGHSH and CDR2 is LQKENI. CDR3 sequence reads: CANSPSGTYTIYF. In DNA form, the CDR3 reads TGTGCCAACTCACCATCCGGGACTTACACCATATATTTT.

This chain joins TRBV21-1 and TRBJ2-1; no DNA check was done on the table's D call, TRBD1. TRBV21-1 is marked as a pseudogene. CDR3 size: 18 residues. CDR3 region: CASNKGGTTGSSYNEQFF. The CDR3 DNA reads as TGTGCCAGCAACAAAGGGGGCACCACTGGGAGCTCCTACAATGAGCAGTTCTTC.

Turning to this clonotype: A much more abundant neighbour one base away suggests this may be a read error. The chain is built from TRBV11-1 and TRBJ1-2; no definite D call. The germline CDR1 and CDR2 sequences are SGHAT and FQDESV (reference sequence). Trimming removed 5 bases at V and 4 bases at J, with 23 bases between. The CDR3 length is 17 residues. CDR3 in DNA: TGTGCCAGCAGCGTTGTACAAAAGGCTGGAAAGACCTATGGCTACACCTTC. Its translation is CASSVVQKAGKTYGYTF. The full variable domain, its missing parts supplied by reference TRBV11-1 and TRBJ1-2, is EAEVAQSPRYKITEKSQAVAFWCDPISGHATLYWYRQILGQGPELLVQFQDESVVDDSQLPKDRFSAERLKGVDSTLKIQPAELGDSAMYLCASSVVQKAGKTYGYTFGSGTRLTVV.

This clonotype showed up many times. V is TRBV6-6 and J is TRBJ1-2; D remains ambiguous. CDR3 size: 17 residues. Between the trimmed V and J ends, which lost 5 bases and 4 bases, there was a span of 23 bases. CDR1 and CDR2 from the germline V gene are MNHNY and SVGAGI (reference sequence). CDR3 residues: CASSSWLGGRKTYGYTF. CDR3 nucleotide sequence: TGTGCCAGCAGTAGTTGGTTAGGTGGGAGAAAGACCTATGGCTACACCTTC.

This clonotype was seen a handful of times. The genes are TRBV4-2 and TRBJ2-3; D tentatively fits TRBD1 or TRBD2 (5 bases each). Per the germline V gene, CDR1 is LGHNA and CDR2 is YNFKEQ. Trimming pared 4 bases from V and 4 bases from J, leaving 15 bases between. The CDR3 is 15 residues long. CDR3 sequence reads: CASSRDLRTADTQYF. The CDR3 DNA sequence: TGTGCCAGCAGCCGGGACCTACGCACTGCAGATACGCAGTATTTT.

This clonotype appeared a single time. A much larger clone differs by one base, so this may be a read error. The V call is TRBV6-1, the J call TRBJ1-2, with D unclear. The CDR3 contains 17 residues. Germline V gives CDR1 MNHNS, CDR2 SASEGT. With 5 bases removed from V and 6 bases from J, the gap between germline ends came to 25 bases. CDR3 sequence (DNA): TGTGCCAGCAGTAACAACGTGGAATGTAGAAAGACCCATGGCTACACCTTC. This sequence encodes CASSNNVECRKTHGYTF.

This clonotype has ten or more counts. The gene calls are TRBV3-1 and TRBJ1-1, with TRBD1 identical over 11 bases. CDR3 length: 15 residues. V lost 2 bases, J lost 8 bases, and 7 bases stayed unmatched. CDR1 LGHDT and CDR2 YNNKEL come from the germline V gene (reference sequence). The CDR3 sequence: CASSQPSGTGGEAFF. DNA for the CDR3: TGTGCCAGCAGCCAACCTTCAGGGACAGGGGGAGAAGCTTTCTTT.

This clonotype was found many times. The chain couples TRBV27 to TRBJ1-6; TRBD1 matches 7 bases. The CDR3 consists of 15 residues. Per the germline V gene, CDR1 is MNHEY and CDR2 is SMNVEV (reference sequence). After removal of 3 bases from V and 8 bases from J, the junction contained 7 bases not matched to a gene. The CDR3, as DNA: TGTGCCAGCAGTTTCACGACAGGGAGTGATTCACCCCTCCACTTT. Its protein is CASSFTTGSDSPLHF.

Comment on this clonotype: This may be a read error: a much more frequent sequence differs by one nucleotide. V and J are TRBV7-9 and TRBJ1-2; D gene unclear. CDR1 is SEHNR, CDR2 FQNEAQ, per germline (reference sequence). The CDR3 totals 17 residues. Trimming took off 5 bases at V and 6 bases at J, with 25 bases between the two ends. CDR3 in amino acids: CASSIHEYHGKTHGYTF. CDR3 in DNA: TGTGCCAGCAGCATCCACGAATACCATGGAAAGACCCATGGCTACACCTTC.

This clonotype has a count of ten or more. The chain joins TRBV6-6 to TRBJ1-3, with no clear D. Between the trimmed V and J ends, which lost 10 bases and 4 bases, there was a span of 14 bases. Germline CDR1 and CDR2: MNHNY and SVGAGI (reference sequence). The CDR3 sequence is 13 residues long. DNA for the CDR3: TGTGCCATCCAATTGGGAGGGGGAAACACCATATATTTT. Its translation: CAIQLGGGNTIYF.

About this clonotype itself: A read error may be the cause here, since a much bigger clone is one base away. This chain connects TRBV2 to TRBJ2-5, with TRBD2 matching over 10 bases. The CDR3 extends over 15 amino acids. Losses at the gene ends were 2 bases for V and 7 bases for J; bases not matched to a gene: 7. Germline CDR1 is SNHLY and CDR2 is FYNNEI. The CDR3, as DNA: TGTGCCAGCAGTGAAAGCGGGAGGGCCCGTGGGACCCAGTACTTC. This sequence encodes CASSESGRARGTQYF.

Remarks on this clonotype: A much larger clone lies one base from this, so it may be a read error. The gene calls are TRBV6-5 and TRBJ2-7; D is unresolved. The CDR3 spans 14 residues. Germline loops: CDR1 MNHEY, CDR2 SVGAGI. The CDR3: CASNYSSQLYEQYF. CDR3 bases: TGTGCCAGCAATTACTCGTCTCAATTATACGAGCAGTACTTC.

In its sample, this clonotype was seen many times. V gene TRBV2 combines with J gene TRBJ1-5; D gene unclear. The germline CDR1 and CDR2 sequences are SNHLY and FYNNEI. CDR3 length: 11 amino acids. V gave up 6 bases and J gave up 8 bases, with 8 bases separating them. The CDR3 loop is CASRIREPQHF. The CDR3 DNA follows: TGTGCCAGCAGGATTAGGGAGCCCCAGCATTTT.

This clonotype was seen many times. The CDR3 nucleotides are TGTGCCAGCAGCGATATGGGTCCCATTTCAATTCGCACTGAAGCTTTCTTT. Residues: CASSDMGPISIRTEAFF. The J gene is TRBJ1-1, the V gene TRBV3-1; D unclear. The CDR3 extends over 17 amino acids. Between the trimmed V and J ends, which lost 5 bases and 4 bases, there was a span of 23 bases. Germline V gene data show CDR1 as LGHDT and CDR2 as YNNKEL (reference sequence).

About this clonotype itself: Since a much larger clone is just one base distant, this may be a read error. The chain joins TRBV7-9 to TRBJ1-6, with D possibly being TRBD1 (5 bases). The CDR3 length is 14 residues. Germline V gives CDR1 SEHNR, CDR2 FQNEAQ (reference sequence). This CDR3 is CASSYDSHNPPLHF. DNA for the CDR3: TGTGCCAGCAGCTACGACAGCCATAATCCACCCCTCCACTTT.

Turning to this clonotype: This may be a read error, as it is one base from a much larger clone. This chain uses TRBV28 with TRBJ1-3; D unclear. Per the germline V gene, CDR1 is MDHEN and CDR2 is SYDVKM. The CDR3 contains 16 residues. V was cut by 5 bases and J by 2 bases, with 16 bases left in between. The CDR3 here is CASSSMIRAAGNTIYF. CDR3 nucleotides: TGTGCCAGCAGTAGTATGATAAGAGCCGCTGGAAACACCATATATTTT. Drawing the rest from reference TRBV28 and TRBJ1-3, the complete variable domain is DVKVTQSSRYLVKRTGEKVFLECVQDMDHENMFWYRQDPGLGLRLIYFSYDVKMKEKGDIPEGYSVSREKKERFSLILESASTNQTSMYLCASSSMIRAAGNTIYFGEGSWLTVV.

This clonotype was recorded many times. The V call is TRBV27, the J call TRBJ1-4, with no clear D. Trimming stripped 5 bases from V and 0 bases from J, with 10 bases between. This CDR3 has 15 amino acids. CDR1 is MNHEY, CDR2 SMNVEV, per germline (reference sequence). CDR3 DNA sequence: TGTGCCAGCAGTAACCTTGGAGCAACTAATGAAAAACTGTTTTTT. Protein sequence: CASSNLGATNEKLFF.

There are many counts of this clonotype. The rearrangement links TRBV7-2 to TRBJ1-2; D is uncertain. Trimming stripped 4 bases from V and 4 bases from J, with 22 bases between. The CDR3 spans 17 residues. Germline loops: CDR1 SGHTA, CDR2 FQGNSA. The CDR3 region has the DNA TGTGCCAGCAGCTCTGTTCTCAGAGACGGAAAGACCTATGGCTACACCTTC. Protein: CASSSVLRDGKTYGYTF.

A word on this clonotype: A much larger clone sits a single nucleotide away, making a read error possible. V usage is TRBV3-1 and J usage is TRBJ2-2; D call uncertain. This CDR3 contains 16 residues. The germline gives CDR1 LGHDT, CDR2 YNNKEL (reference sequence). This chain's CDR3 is CANSQEPSWPHGELFF. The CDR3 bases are TGTGCCAACAGCCAAGAACCCAGTTGGCCCCACGGGGAGCTGTTTTTT. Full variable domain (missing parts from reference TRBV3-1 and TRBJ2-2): DTAVSQTPKYLVTQMGNDKSIKCEQNLGHDTMYWYKQDSKKFLKIMFSYNNKELIINETVPNRFSPKSPDKAHLNLHINSLELGDSAVYFCANSQEPSWPHGELFFGEGSRLTVL.

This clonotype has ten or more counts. Here the CDR3 reads CASRRGTGPLHF. CDR3 sequence (DNA): TGTGCCAGCAGACGCGGTACAGGTCCCCTCCACTTT. The chain has TRBV2 and TRBJ1-6; weak D call: TRBD1 (5 bases). Deletions cut 6 bases from V and 13 bases from J, with 13 bases between. This CDR3 spans 12 amino acids. Germline CDR1 and CDR2: SNHLY and FYNNEI.

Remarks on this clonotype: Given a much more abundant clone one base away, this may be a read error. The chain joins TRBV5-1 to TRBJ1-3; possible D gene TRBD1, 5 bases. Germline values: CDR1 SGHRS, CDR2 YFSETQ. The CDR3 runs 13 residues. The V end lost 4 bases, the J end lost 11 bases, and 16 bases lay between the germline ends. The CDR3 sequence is CASSGDSGNAIYF. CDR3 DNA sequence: TGCGCCAGCAGCGGGGACTCCGGCAACGCCATATATTTT.

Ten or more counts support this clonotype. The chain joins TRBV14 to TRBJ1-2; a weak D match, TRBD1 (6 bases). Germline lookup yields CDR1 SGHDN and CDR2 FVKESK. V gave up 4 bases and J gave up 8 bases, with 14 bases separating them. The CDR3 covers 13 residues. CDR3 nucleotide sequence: TGTGCCAGCAGCCCTAACAGGGTTAGCGGCTACACCTTC. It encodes CASSPNRVSGYTF.

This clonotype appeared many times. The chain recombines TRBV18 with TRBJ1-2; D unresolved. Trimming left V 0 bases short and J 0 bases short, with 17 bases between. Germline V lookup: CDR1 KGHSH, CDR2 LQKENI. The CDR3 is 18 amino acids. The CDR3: CASSPPWAGRQANYGYTF. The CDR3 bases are TGTGCCAGCTCACCACCATGGGCAGGTCGTCAAGCTAACTATGGCTACACCTTC.